These T cell receptor beta chains were read from a single sample in a study of T cell changes during pregnancy in multiple sclerosis. Method: immunoSEQ multiplex PCR; TCRdb's copy keeps in-frame clones and lacks some. The table includes about 40,000 clones, 92% detected once. Here the sequenced sample was CD4+ T cells from peripheral blood mononuclear cells, taken before pregnancy. The receptors originated from a female donor with multiple sclerosis, enrolled in a pregnancy study. The CDR3 runs from the conserved cysteine through the conserved F or W. Each record gives: clone size, V gene, D gene, CDR3 length, J gene, CDR3 DNA, CDR3 protein. The D gene is left open where the match is weak. Some rows mark clone size as missing; the rest say once, few, many or name a class of expanded clone.

>-|TRBV5-8|TRBD1|16|TRBJ2-7
TGTGCCAGCAGCTGGGGCGGGGACAGGGGGACCTACGAGCAGTACTTC
CASSWGGDRGTYEQYF
>-|TRBV27|-|15|TRBJ1-2
TGTGCCAGCAGTCCTAGGGCGGGGGGCTACTATGGCTACACCTTC
CASSPRAGGYYGYTF
>-|TRBV27|TRBD2|18|TRBJ2-7
TGTGCCAGCAGTTTAAGGTGGACGGGAGGACAATTACCCCACGAGCAGTACTTC
CASSLRWTGGQLPHEQYF
>-|TRBV4-3|TRBD2|19|TRBJ2-2
TGCGCCAGCAGCCAAGCTGCACTAGCGGGGGGGCTTGACACCGGGGAGCTGTTTTTT
CASSQAALAGGLDTGELFF
>-|TRBV28|-|18|TRBJ1-1
TGTGCCAGCAGTTTATGGAAGGTGGGGCTTCTGGGGAACACTGAAGCTTTCTTT
CASSLWKVGLLGNTEAFF
>-|TRBV5-4|TRBD1|16|TRBJ2-7
TGTGCCAGCAGCCGGCTAAGACAGGGGGGTTCCTACGAGCAGTACTTC
CASSRLRQGGSYEQYF
>few|TRBV19|TRBD1|13|TRBJ1-1
TGTGCCAGTAAGGACAGGGTGGCCACTGAAGCTTTCTTT
CASKDRVATEAFF
>-|TRBV28|-|13|TRBJ2-5
TGTGCCAGCAACGAGCGGACGCAAGAGACCCAGTACTTC
CASNERTQETQYF
>-|TRBV6-5|-|11|TRBJ2-7
TGTGCCAGCAGTTCACGGGACGAGCAGTACTTC
CASSSRDEQYF
>once|TRBV10-3|-|15|TRBJ2-6
TGTGCCATCAGTGAGTCTGCGTCTGGGGCCAACGTCCTGACTTTC
CAISESASGANVLTF
>-|TRBV7-9|-|13|TRBJ2-1
TGTGCCAGCAGCTTAGGCACATACAATGAGCAGTTCTTC
CASSLGTYNEQFF
>-|TRBV9|-|15|TRBJ2-7
TGTGCCAAAGCAAAACGGAGCGGGCTTTCCTACGAGCAGTACTTC
CAKAKRSGLSYEQYF
>-|TRBV7-2|-|13|TRBJ2-5
TGTGCCAGCAGCTTAGGAGGTGGGGAGACCCAGTACTTC
CASSLGGGETQYF
>-|TRBV7-8|TRBD1|13|TRBJ1-1
TGTGCCAGCAGCTTAGCTGGGACAGGAGGAGCTTTCTTT
CASSLAGTGGAFF
>-|TRBV6-5|TRBD1|14|TRBJ1-2
TGTGCCAGCAGCCACGACAGGGGGCGGGATGGCTACACCTTC
CASSHDRGRDGYTF
>-|TRBV7-2|-|15|TRBJ2-1
TGTGCCAGCAGTTCCGACTTCCTACCATACAATGAGCAGTTCTTC
CASSSDFLPYNEQFF
>-|TRBV10-3|-|17|TRBJ2-6
TGTGCCATCAGTGAGTCGACTGGGAGCTCTGGGGCCAACGTCCTGACTTTC
CAISESTGSSGANVLTF
>-|TRBV18|TRBD2|19|TRBJ2-5
TGTGCCAGCTCACCACGAGGGACTAGCGGAGATCGGTACCAAGAGACCCAGTACTTC
CASSPRGTSGDRYQETQYF
>-|TRBV14|-|16|TRBJ2-7
TGTGCCAGCAGCGCAGGGGCAGCCTATGGACTCTACGAGCAGTACTTC
CASSAGAAYGLYEQYF
>-|TRBV5-4|-|16|TRBJ1-1
TGTGCCAGCAGCCGCGGTACCCAGGGTCCAGGCACTGAAGCTTTCTTT
CASSRGTQGPGTEAFF
>-|TRBV6-5|TRBD1|13|TRBJ1-1
TGTGCCAGCAGTTTCGATCAACAGGGGGCAGCTTTCTTT
CASSFDQQGAAFF